A selection of T cell receptor beta chains follows, all from one sample in a study of blood T cell repertoires in COVID-19. TCRdb keeps only in-frame clones here, not all; method: immunoSEQ multiplex PCR. The repertoire holds about 200,000 clones, with around 85% as singletons. The specimen sequenced was peripheral blood. The receptors here all came from a man aged 60 to 75 with COVID-19, enrolled during active disease. Each CDR3 is given with its conserved first and last residue. The D gene is left open where the match is weak. Clone size appears in some rows only: once, few, many, or a class for an expanded clone.

clone_size: -
v_call: TRBV11-3
j_call: TRBJ1-3
d_call: -
cdr3_nt: TGTGCCAGCAGCTTAGATTACGGGTGGTCTGGAAACACCATATATTTT
cdr3_aa: CASSLDYGWSGNTIYF

clone_size: -
v_call: TRBV25-1
j_call: TRBJ1-4
d_call: -
cdr3_nt: TGTGCCAGCAGTGACCCCCCCCTTGAAAAACTGTTTTTT
cdr3_aa: CASSDPPLEKLFF

clone_size: -
v_call: TRBV29-1
j_call: TRBJ2-5
d_call: TRBD2
cdr3_nt: TGCAGCGTTGCGGGTAGCGGGAGTGGAGAGACCCAGTACTTC
cdr3_aa: CSVAGSGSGETQYF

clone_size: -
v_call: TRBV3-1/TRBV3-2
j_call: TRBJ1-1
d_call: -
cdr3_nt: TGTGCCAGCAGCCGCCTGGGGGGGATGACCACTGAAGCTTTCTTT
cdr3_aa: CASSRLGGMTTEAFF

clone_size: -
v_call: TRBV9
j_call: TRBJ1-2
d_call: TRBD1
cdr3_nt: TGTGCCAGCAGCAAACGACAGGGACTAGGAGGCTACACCTTC
cdr3_aa: CASSKRQGLGGYTF

clone_size: -
v_call: TRBV6-6
j_call: TRBJ1-5
d_call: -
cdr3_nt: TGTGCCAGCAGACCTCCAGGGGAGGGGCAGCCCCAGCATTTT
cdr3_aa: CASRPPGEGQPQHF

clone_size: -
v_call: TRBV6-2/TRBV6-3
j_call: TRBJ1-6
d_call: -
cdr3_nt: TGTGCCAGCAGTTTCTGGAGTTCACCCCTCCACTTT
cdr3_aa: CASSFWSSPLHF

clone_size: -
v_call: TRBV27
j_call: TRBJ2-5
d_call: -
cdr3_nt: TGTGCCAGCAGTAAGGGGGACCAAGAGACCCAGTACTTC
cdr3_aa: CASSKGDQETQYF

clone_size: -
v_call: TRBV2
j_call: TRBJ1-5
d_call: TRBD1
cdr3_nt: TGTGCCAGCAGTGGGACAGGGCGAAATCAGCCCCAGCATTTT
cdr3_aa: CASSGTGRNQPQHF

clone_size: few
v_call: TRBV15
j_call: TRBJ1-6
d_call: -
cdr3_nt: TGTGCCACCAGCAGAGATCCCCGACGGAGCTCCTATAATTCACCCCTCCACTTT
cdr3_aa: CATSRDPRRSSYNSPLHF

clone_size: few
v_call: TRBV29-1
j_call: TRBJ1-5
d_call: -
cdr3_nt: TGCAGCTTTTCGCTGGGGGCAGCTCAGCCCCAGCATTTT
cdr3_aa: CSFSLGAAQPQHF

clone_size: -
v_call: TRBV6-5
j_call: TRBJ2-5
d_call: TRBD2
cdr3_nt: TGTGCCAGCGGACCGGGACTACATCCCTCGGAGACCCAGTACTTC
cdr3_aa: CASGPGLHPSETQYF

clone_size: -
v_call: TRBV25-1
j_call: TRBJ1-1
d_call: -
cdr3_nt: TGTGCCAGCAACAGGGCGAACACTGAAGCTTTCTTT
cdr3_aa: CASNRANTEAFF

clone_size: -
v_call: TRBV25-1
j_call: TRBJ1-5
d_call: TRBD1
cdr3_nt: TGTGCCAGCAGTGGGCAAACGACAGGGACCGGTCAGCCCCAGCATTTT
cdr3_aa: CASSGQTTGTGQPQHF

clone_size: -
v_call: TRBV30
j_call: TRBJ2-5
d_call: TRBD2
cdr3_nt: TGTGCCTGGAGTGTCGCGGGAGGGTGGGAGACCCAGTACTTC
cdr3_aa: CAWSVAGGWETQYF

clone_size: -
v_call: TRBV5-8
j_call: TRBJ2-1
d_call: TRBD2
cdr3_nt: TGTGCCAGCAGTACTAGCGGGGGGTCATACAATGAGCAGTTCTTC
cdr3_aa: CASSTSGGSYNEQFF

clone_size: -
v_call: TRBV2
j_call: TRBJ2-5
d_call: -
cdr3_nt: TGTGCCAGCAGGTGGGCAGGGCCCCAAGAGACCCAGTACTTC
cdr3_aa: CASRWAGPQETQYF

clone_size: -
v_call: TRBV11-2
j_call: TRBJ1-3
d_call: -
cdr3_nt: TGTGCCAGCAGCTCAGGAATAGGAAACACCATATATTTT
cdr3_aa: CASSSGIGNTIYF

clone_size: -
v_call: TRBV7-3
j_call: TRBJ2-1
d_call: TRBD1
cdr3_nt: TGTGCCAGCAGCCCCGGGACAGGGGTCCACAATGAGCAGTTCTTC
cdr3_aa: CASSPGTGVHNEQFF

clone_size: -
v_call: TRBV15
j_call: TRBJ1-2
d_call: TRBD1
cdr3_nt: TGTGCCACCAGCAGAGCCGGGACAGATCCAGCTAACTATGGCTACACCTTC
cdr3_aa: CATSRAGTDPANYGYTF

clone_size: -
v_call: TRBV19
j_call: TRBJ1-1
d_call: -
cdr3_nt: TGTGCCAGTAGTATAGGTCCAGGGGTGTACACTGAAGCTTTCTTT
cdr3_aa: CASSIGPGVYTEAFF

clone_size: -
v_call: TRBV4-2
j_call: TRBJ2-1
d_call: TRBD2
cdr3_nt: TGTGCCAGCAGCCAAGTGGCAGGAGCGGGAGGGCCTGGCGATGAGCAGTTCTTC
cdr3_aa: CASSQVAGAGGPGDEQFF

clone_size: -
v_call: TRBV5-4
j_call: TRBJ1-1
d_call: -
cdr3_nt: TGTGCCAGCAACCAACAGGCCATGAACACTGAAGCTTTCTTT
cdr3_aa: CASNQQAMNTEAFF

clone_size: -
v_call: TRBV28
j_call: TRBJ2-1
d_call: -
cdr3_nt: TGTGCCATCGAAAGTAGATCTTATGAGCAGTTCTTC
cdr3_aa: CAIESRSYEQFF

clone_size: -
v_call: TRBV12-2
j_call: TRBJ1-6
d_call: -
cdr3_nt: TGTGCAAGTCGCTTACGGGACAGATCTAATTCACCCCTCCACTTT
cdr3_aa: CASRLRDRSNSPLHF

clone_size: -
v_call: TRBV11-3
j_call: TRBJ2-5
d_call: TRBD1
cdr3_nt: TGTGCCAGCAGCGCAGGGGGTGCCGGGACCCAGTACTTC
cdr3_aa: CASSAGGAGTQYF

clone_size: -
v_call: TRBV4-2
j_call: TRBJ2-2
d_call: -
cdr3_nt: TGTGCCAGCAGTCGTCCAGAGAACACCGGGGAGCTGTTTTTT
cdr3_aa: CASSRPENTGELFF

clone_size: -
v_call: TRBV10-3
j_call: TRBJ2-7
d_call: -
cdr3_nt: TGTGCCATCGTGGAACGGCCACTCGCGGGTTACGAGCAGTACTTC
cdr3_aa: CAIVERPLAGYEQYF

clone_size: -
v_call: TRBV7-2
j_call: TRBJ1-2
d_call: TRBD1
cdr3_nt: TGTGCCAGCAGCAGATCACCGGGACAGGGGTATGGCTACACCTTC
cdr3_aa: CASSRSPGQGYGYTF

clone_size: -
v_call: TRBV6-5
j_call: TRBJ1-2
d_call: -
cdr3_nt: TGTGCCAGCAGCCGAACAGACAGTATCTATGGCTACACCTTC
cdr3_aa: CASSRTDSIYGYTF

clone_size: once
v_call: TRBV10-3
j_call: TRBJ1-2
d_call: -
cdr3_nt: TGTGCCATCACCAAGACAGGAGACTATGGCTACACCTTC
cdr3_aa: CAITKTGDYGYTF